A selection of T cell receptor beta chains follows, all from one sample in a study of T cell responses to AZD1222 COVID-19 vaccine. Method: immunoSEQ multiplex PCR; TCRdb's copy keeps in-frame clones and lacks some. The repertoire consists of about 150,000 clones, with approximately 86% occurring once and the leading ten covering 6.9%. Sequenced material: peripheral blood, taken after recovery from COVID-19. These receptors all come from an adult who had recovered from COVID-19. Both conserved end residues are part of each CDR3. Fields, in order: J gene, D gene, V gene, clone size, CDR3 DNA, CDR3 protein. D genes are given only for firm matches. Clone size is given for some rows only: seen once, a few or many times, or a class if the clone is expanded.

>TRBJ1-1|-|TRBV5-1|-
TGCGCCAGCAGCTTCACAGATATGAACACTGAAGCTTTCTTT
CASSFTDMNTEAFF
>TRBJ2-2|-|TRBV18|-
TGTGCCAGCTCACCACAAACGACCCGAACCGGGGAGCTGTTTTTT
CASSPQTTRTGELFF
>TRBJ2-4|-|TRBV7-9|-
TGTGCCGGCGATGACTCTCCCGAAGCCAAAAACATTCAGTACTTC
CAGDDSPEAKNIQYF
>TRBJ1-1|-|TRBV3-1/TRBV3-2|-
TGTGCCAGCAGCCCAAGCACCGGGGGCAATGAAGCTTTCTTT
CASSPSTGGNEAFF
>TRBJ1-3|-|TRBV5-1|-
TGCGCCAGTATAATGGACAGAGACTCTGGAAACACCATATATTTT
CASIMDRDSGNTIYF
>TRBJ2-5|TRBD1|TRBV19|few
TGTGCCAGTAGTCCATCCGGGACAGGGTGGGAGACCCAGTACTTC
CASSPSGTGWETQYF
>TRBJ1-1|-|TRBV11-2|-
TGTGCCAGCAGCTTAACTCTCGGGGTAGGGACTGAAGCTTTCTTT
CASSLTLGVGTEAFF
>TRBJ1-5|TRBD1|TRBV19|-
TGTGCCAGTAGTACAACGGGACAGAACAATCAGCCCCAGCATTTT
CASSTTGQNNQPQHF
>TRBJ2-2|TRBD2|TRBV4-3|-
TGCGCCAGCAGCCCTCAGGCGGCGGGGGGTGACACCGGGGAGCTGTTTTTT
CASSPQAAGGDTGELFF
>TRBJ2-7|TRBD2|TRBV5-1|-
TGCGCCAGCAGCTCTGGGACTAGCGGGAGCAACGAGCAGTACTTC
CASSSGTSGSNEQYF
>TRBJ1-3|-|TRBV11-2|-
TGTGCCAGCAGCTTCCCACGCGGTACGTTTGGAAACACCATATATTTT
CASSFPRGTFGNTIYF
>TRBJ1-1|-|TRBV11-2|-
TGTGCCAGCAGCTTAGGGAGGGATGCTGAAGCTTTCTTT
CASSLGRDAEAFF
>TRBJ1-2|-|TRBV15|-
TGTGCCACCAGCAGTCCTAACTATGGCTACACCTTC
CATSSPNYGYTF
>TRBJ2-1|TRBD2|TRBV6-2/TRBV6-3|-
TGTGCCAGCAGTTACAGCGGGGGGGCGCGAAACTACAATGAGCAGTTCTTC
CASSYSGGARNYNEQFF
>TRBJ1-2|-|TRBV5-4|-
TGTGCCAGCAGCCCACAGAGAAACTATGGCTACACCTTC
CASSPQRNYGYTF
>TRBJ1-1|-|TRBV7-9|-
TGTGCCAGCAGCTTAGCTGGCGTGAACACTGAAGCTTTCTTT
CASSLAGVNTEAFF
>TRBJ1-4|-|TRBV27|-
TGTGCCAGCAGTTTAAGGGCGAACTATGAAAAACTGTTTTTT
CASSLRANYEKLFF
>TRBJ2-3|TRBD1|TRBV24-1|-
TGTGCCACCGGGCAGGGGGTGGTAGGTCCAGATACGCAGTATTTT
CATGQGVVGPDTQYF
>TRBJ1-5|-|TRBV18|-
TGTGCCAGCTCACCACCGGGACTAAATAGCAATCAGCCCCAGCATTTT
CASSPPGLNSNQPQHF
>TRBJ1-2|-|TRBV2|-
TGTGCCAGCAGTGATGAGGGTGCCTTCGTACATGGCTACACCTTC
CASSDEGAFVHGYTF
>TRBJ2-3|TRBD1|TRBV24-1|-
TGTGCCACCAGTGATTTCGGGACAGGCACAGATACGCAGTATTTT
CATSDFGTGTDTQYF
>TRBJ1-4|-|TRBV5-1|-
TGCGCCAGCAGCACGGGACGGCGTGCAACTAATGAAAAACTGTTTTTT
CASSTGRRATNEKLFF
>TRBJ1-6|-|TRBV6-5|-
TGTGCCAGCAGCTACTCCGGGACGGAGAATTCACCCCTCCACTTT
CASSYSGTENSPLHF
>TRBJ2-1|TRBD1|TRBV11-3|-
TGTGCCAGCAGCCCCAGGGACAGTCGGGATGAGCAGTTCTTC
CASSPRDSRDEQFF
>TRBJ2-1|TRBD2|TRBV7-3|-
TGTGCCAGCAGCTTACGTAGTGGGAGGGTCAATGAGCAGTTCTTC
CASSLRSGRVNEQFF
>TRBJ1-2|TRBD1|TRBV5-1|once
TGCGCCAGCAGCTTGGGACAGGGGGACTATGGCTACACCTTC
CASSLGQGDYGYTF
>TRBJ2-6|-|TRBV5-4|-
TGTGCCAGCAGCCCCACCAGCGGTACCCCCGGGGCCAACGTCCTGACTTTC
CASSPTSGTPGANVLTF
>TRBJ2-3|TRBD2|TRBV5-1|-
TGCGCCAGCAGTGGGAGGGAGGGAGATACGCAGTATTTT
CASSGREGDTQYF